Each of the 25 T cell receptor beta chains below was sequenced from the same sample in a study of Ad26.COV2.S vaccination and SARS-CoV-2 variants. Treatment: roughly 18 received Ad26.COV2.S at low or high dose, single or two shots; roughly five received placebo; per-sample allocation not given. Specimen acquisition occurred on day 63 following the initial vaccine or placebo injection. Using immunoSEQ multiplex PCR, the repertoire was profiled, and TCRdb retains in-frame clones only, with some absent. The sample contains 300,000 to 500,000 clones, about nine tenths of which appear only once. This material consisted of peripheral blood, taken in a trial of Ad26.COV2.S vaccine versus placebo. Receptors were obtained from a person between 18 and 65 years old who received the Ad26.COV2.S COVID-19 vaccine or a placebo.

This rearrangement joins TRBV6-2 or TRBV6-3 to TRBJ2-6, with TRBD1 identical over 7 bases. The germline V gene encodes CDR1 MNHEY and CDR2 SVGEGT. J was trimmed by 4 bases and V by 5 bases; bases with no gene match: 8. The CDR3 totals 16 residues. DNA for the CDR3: TGTGCCAGCAGTAGGGACAGTCCCTCGGGGGCCAACGTCCTGACTTTC. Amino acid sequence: CASSRDSPSGANVLTF.

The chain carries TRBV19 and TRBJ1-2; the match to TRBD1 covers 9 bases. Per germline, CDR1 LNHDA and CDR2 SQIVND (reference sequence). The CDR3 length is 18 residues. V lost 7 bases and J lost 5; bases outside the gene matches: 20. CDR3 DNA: TGTGCCAGTACCCCGTCCCGGGGACAGGGTTTTAGACCTTATGGCTACACCTTC. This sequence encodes CASTPSRGQGFRPYGYTF. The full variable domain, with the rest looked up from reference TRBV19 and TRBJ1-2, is DGGITQSPKYLFRKEGQNVTLSCEQNLNHDAMYWYRQDPGQGLRLIYYSQIVNDFQKGDIAEGYSVSREKKESFPLTVTSAQKNPTAFYLCASTPSRGQGFRPYGYTFGSGTRLTVV.

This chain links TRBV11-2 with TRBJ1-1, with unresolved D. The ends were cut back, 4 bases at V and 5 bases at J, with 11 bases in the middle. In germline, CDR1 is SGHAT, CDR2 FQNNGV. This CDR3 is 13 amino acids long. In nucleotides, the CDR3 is TGTGCCAGCAGCTCACAGTACGTGACTGAAGCTTTCTTT. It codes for CASSSQYVTEAFF.

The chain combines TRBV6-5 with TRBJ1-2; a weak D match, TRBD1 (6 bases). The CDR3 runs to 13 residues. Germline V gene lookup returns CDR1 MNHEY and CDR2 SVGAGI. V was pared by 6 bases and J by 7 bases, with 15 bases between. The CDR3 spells CASRWTVNGGYTF. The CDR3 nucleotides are TGTGCCAGCAGATGGACAGTTAATGGTGGCTACACCTTC.

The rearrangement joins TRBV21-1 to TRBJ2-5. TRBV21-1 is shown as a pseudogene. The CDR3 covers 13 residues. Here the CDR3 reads CASSRMDQETQYF. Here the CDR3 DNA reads TGTGCCAGCAGCAGAATGGACCAAGAGACCCAGTACTTC.

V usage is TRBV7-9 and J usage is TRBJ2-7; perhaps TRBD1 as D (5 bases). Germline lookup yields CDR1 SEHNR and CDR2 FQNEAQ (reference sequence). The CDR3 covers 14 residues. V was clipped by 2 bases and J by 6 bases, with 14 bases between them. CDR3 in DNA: TGTGCCAGCAGCTTATGGTTGGGAAGGGGCGAGCAGTACTTC. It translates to CASSLWLGRGEQYF.

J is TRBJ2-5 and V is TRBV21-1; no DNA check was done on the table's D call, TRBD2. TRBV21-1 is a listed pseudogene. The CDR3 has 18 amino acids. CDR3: CASSPSPPGRSFQETQYF. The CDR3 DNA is TGTGCCAGCAGCCCCAGTCCGCCGGGTCGCTCTTTCCAAGAGACCCAGTACTTC.

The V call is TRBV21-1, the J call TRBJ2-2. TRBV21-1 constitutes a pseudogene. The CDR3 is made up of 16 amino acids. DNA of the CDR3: TGTGCCAGCAGCAAAGCGCTGGAGCCGGGGCCCGGGGAGCTGTTTTTT. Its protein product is CASSKALEPGPGELFF.

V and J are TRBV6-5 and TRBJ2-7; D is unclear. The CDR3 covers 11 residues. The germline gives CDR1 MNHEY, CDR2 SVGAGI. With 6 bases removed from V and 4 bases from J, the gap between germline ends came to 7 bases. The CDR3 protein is CASRRTYEQYF. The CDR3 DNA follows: TGTGCCAGCAGAAGAACTTACGAGCAGTACTTC.

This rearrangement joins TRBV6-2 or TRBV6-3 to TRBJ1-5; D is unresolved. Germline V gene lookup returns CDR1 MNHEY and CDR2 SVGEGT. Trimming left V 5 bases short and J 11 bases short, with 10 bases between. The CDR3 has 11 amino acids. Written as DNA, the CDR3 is TGTGCCAGCAGTGGACTTTATGCCCAGCATTTT. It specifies CASSGLYAQHF.

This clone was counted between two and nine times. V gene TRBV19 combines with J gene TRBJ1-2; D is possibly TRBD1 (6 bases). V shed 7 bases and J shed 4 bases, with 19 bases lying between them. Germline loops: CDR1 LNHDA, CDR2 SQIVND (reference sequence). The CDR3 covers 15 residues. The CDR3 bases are TGTGCCAGTATTGACGGGGGCCTTTTTCCCTATGGCTACACCTTC. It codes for CASIDGGLFPYGYTF.

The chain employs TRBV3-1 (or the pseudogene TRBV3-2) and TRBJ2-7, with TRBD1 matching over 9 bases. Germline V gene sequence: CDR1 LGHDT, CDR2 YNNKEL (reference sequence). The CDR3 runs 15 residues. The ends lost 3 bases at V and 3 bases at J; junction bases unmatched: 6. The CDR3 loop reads CASSQTGTGFYEQYF. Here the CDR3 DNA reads TGTGCCAGCAGCCAGACCGGGACAGGGTTCTACGAGCAGTACTTC.

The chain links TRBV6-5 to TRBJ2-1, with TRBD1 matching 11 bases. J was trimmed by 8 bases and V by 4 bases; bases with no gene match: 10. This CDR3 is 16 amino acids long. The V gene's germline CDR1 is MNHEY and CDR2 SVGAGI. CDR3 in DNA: TGTGCCAGCAGTTCCCTAGGGGACAGGGGGTCCGATGAGCAGTTCTTC. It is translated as CASSSLGDRGSDEQFF.

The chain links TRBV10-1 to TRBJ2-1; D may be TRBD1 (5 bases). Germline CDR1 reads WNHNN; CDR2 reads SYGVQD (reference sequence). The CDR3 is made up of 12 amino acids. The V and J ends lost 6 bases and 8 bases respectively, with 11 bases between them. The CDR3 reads CASSRVLDEQFF. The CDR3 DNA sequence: TGCGCCAGCAGCAGGGTTTTGGATGAGCAGTTCTTC.

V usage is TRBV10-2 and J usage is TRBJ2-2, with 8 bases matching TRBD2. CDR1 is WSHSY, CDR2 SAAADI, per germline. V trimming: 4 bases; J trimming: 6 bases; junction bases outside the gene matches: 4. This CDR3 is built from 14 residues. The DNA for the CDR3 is TGCGCCAGCAGTGCAGCGGGGGAATCCGGGGAGCTGTTTTTT. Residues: CASSAAGESGELFF.

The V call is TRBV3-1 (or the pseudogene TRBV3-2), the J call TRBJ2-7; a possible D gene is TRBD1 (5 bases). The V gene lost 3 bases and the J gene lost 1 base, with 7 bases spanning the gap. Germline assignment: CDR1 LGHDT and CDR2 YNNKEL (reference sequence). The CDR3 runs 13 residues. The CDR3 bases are TGTGCCAGCAGCCACCAGGGTTCCTACGAGCAGTACTTC. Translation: CASSHQGSYEQYF.

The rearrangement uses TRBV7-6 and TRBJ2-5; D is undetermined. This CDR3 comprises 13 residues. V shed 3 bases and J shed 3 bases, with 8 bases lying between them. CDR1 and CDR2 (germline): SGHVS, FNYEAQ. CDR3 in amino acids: CASSLGGEETQYF. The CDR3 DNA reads TGTGCCAGCAGCTTGGGCGGTGAAGAGACCCAGTACTTC.

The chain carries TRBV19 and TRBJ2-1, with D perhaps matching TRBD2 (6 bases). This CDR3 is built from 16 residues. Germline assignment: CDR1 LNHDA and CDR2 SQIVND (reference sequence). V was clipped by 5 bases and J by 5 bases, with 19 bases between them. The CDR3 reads CASSFSGAGLNNEQFF. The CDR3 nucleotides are TGTGCCAGTAGTTTTTCCGGGGCGGGGTTGAACAATGAGCAGTTCTTC.

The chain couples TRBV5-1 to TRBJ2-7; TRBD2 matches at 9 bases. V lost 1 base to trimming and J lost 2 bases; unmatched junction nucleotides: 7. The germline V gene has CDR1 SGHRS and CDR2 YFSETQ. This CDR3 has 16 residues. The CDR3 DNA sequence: TGCGCCAGCAGCTTGCTAGCGGGGACGAGGACCTACGAGCAGTACTTC. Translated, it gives CASSLLAGTRTYEQYF.

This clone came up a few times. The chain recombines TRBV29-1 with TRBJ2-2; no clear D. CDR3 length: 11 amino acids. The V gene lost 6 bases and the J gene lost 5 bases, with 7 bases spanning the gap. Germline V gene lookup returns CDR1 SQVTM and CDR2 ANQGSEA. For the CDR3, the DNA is TGCAGCGTGTCGGAGACCGGGGAGCTGTTTTTT. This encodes CSVSETGELFF.

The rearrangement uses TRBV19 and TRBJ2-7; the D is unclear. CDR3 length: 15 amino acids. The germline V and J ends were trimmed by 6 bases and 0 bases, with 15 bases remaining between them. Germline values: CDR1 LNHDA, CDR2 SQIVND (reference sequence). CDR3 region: CASRDRAEISYEQYF. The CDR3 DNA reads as TGTGCCAGTAGGGACCGGGCCGAGATCTCCTACGAGCAGTACTTC. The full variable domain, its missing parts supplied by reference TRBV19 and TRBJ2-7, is DGGITQSPKYLFRKEGQNVTLSCEQNLNHDAMYWYRQDPGQGLRLIYYSQIVNDFQKGDIAEGYSVSREKKESFPLTVTSAQKNPTAFYLCASRDRAEISYEQYFGPGTRLTVT.

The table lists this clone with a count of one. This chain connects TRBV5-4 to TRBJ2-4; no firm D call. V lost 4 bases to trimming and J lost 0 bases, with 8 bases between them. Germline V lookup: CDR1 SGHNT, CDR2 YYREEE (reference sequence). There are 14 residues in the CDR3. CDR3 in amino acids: CASSPGLAKNIQYF. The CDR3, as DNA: TGTGCCAGCAGCCCGGGCTTAGCCAAAAACATTCAGTACTTC. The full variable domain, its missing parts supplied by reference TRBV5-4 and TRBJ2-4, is ETGVTQSPTHLIKTRGQQVTLRCSSQSGHNTVSWYQQALGQGPQFIFQYYREEENGRGNFPPRFSGLQFPNYSSELNVNALELDDSALYLCASSPGLAKNIQYFGAGTRLSVL.

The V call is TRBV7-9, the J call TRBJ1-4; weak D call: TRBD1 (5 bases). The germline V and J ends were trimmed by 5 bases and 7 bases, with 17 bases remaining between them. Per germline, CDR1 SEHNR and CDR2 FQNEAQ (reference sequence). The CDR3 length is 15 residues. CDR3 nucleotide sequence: TGTGCCAGCAGCCCTAGCGTGGAGGGACCTGAAAAACTGTTTTTT. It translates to CASSPSVEGPEKLFF.

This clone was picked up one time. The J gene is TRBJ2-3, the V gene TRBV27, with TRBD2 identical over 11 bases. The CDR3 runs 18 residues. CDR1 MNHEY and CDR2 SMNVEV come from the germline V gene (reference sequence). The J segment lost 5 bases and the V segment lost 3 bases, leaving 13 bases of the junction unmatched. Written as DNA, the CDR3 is TGTGCCAGCAGTTTCCTCGGACGGCTAGCGGGGGGTGGAGATACGCAGTATTTT. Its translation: CASSFLGRLAGGGDTQYF.

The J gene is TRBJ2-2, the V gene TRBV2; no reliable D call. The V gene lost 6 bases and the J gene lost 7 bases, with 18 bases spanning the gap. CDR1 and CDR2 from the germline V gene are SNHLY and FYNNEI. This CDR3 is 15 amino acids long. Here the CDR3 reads CASSFLLQTNGELFF. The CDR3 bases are TGTGCCAGCAGCTTTCTCTTACAGACAAACGGGGAGCTGTTTTTT. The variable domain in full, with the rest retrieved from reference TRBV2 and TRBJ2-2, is EPEVTQTPSHQVTQMGQEVILRCVPISNHLYFYWYRQILGQKVEFLVSFYNNEISEKSEIFDDQFSVERPDGSNFTLKIRSTKLEDSAMYFCASSFLLQTNGELFFGEGSRLTVL.